Listed below are T cell receptor beta chains from one sample, sequenced in a study of OX40 agonist ivuxolimab in advanced cancers. The assay was immunoSEQ multiplex PCR, and TCRdb's table has in-frame clones only and misses some. The sample shows around 92,000 clones, around four fifths of them seen only once. Sequenced material: CD4+ or CD8+ T cells sorted from blood, taken in a trial of the OX40 agonist ivuxolimab. The receptors shown here come from an adult with an advanced solid tumor such as melanoma, head and neck, liver or kidney cancer. Each CDR3 is given with its conserved first and last residue. A D gene is named only where the DNA matches it firmly. Size is omitted from some rows. Given values are once, few, many or a class for expanded clones.

cdr3_aa: CSAAGTVYSYNEQFF
cdr3_nt: TGCAGCGCCGCTGGGACAGTATACTCCTACAATGAGCAGTTCTTC
v_call: TRBV29-1
clone_size: -
d_call: TRBD1
j_call: TRBJ2-1

cdr3_aa: CASIGGSTDTQYF
cdr3_nt: TGTGCCAGCATCGGGGGTAGCACAGATACGCAGTATTTT
v_call: TRBV6-5
clone_size: -
d_call: -
j_call: TRBJ2-3

cdr3_aa: CSVRGRLSGANVLTF
cdr3_nt: TGCAGCGTAAGAGGGCGCCTCTCTGGGGCCAACGTCCTGACTTTC
v_call: TRBV29-1
clone_size: -
d_call: -
j_call: TRBJ2-6

cdr3_aa: CASSPRGGESISSYNEQFF
cdr3_nt: TGTGCCAGTAGCCCCCGGGGCGGGGAGAGTATCTCATCATACAATGAGCAGTTCTTC
v_call: TRBV19
clone_size: once
d_call: -
j_call: TRBJ2-1

cdr3_aa: CASKNFSGANVLTF
cdr3_nt: TGTGCCAGCAAGAATTTCTCTGGGGCCAACGTCCTGACTTTC
v_call: TRBV28
clone_size: few
d_call: -
j_call: TRBJ2-6

cdr3_aa: CASSVTGAAKRAFF
cdr3_nt: TGTGCCAGCAGCGTTACAGGGGCCGCAAAACGGGCTTTCTTT
v_call: TRBV11-2
clone_size: -
d_call: TRBD1
j_call: TRBJ1-1

cdr3_aa: CATSREWQSNYGYTF
cdr3_nt: TGTGCCACCAGCAGAGAATGGCAGTCTAACTATGGCTACACCTTC
v_call: TRBV15
clone_size: -
d_call: -
j_call: TRBJ1-2

cdr3_aa: CAINRDAVGEAFF
cdr3_nt: TGTGCCATCAATCGGGACGCCGTTGGCGAAGCTTTCTTT
v_call: TRBV10-3
clone_size: -
d_call: -
j_call: TRBJ1-1

cdr3_aa: CASRRDTKGEQFF
cdr3_nt: TGCGCCAGCAGGCGGGACACCAAGGGGGAGCAGTTCTTC
v_call: TRBV5-1
clone_size: -
d_call: -
j_call: TRBJ2-1

cdr3_aa: CSVGGSGELFF
cdr3_nt: TGCAGCGTGGGAGGTTCCGGGGAGCTGTTTTTT
v_call: TRBV29-1
clone_size: few
d_call: -
j_call: TRBJ2-2

cdr3_aa: CASLDLGHLNEKLFF
cdr3_nt: TGTGCCAGCCTCGACTTGGGACACTTAAATGAAAAACTGTTTTTT
v_call: TRBV28
clone_size: -
d_call: -
j_call: TRBJ1-4

cdr3_aa: CASSLTFRATGELFF
cdr3_nt: TGTGCCAGCAGCTTGACCTTCCGGGCCACCGGGGAGCTGTTTTTT
v_call: TRBV7-2
clone_size: -
d_call: -
j_call: TRBJ2-2

cdr3_aa: CASSQDSGRASQFF
cdr3_nt: TGCGCCAGCAGCCAAGATTCCGGCAGAGCTTCGCAGTTCTTC
v_call: TRBV4-1
clone_size: few
d_call: -
j_call: TRBJ2-1

cdr3_aa: CASSPRGGANTEAFF
cdr3_nt: TGTGCCAGCAGCCCTAGGGGGGGTGCCAACACTGAAGCTTTCTTT
v_call: TRBV7-9
clone_size: -
d_call: -
j_call: TRBJ1-1

cdr3_aa: CASSFVGGDTDTQYF
cdr3_nt: TGTGCCAGCAGCTTTGTAGGGGGCGATACAGATACGCAGTATTTT
v_call: TRBV7-2
clone_size: -
d_call: TRBD1
j_call: TRBJ2-3

cdr3_aa: CASSFNGAVTEAFF
cdr3_nt: TGTGCCAGCAGTTTTAATGGGGCGGTCACTGAAGCTTTCTTT
v_call: TRBV27
clone_size: once
d_call: -
j_call: TRBJ1-1

cdr3_aa: CASSLSHGASGTGFAF
cdr3_nt: TGCGCCAGCAGCCTATCCCATGGGGCATCAGGGACTGGATTCGCCTTC
v_call: TRBV4-1
clone_size: -
d_call: -
j_call: TRBJ1-2

cdr3_aa: CASGQAMNTEAFF
cdr3_nt: TGTGCCAGCGGACAGGCTATGAACACTGAAGCTTTCTTT
v_call: TRBV5-4
clone_size: -
d_call: TRBD1
j_call: TRBJ1-1

cdr3_aa: CSVARGTYSTDTQYF
cdr3_nt: TGCAGCGTTGCCCGAGGGACATACAGCACAGATACGCAGTATTTT
v_call: TRBV29-1
clone_size: few
d_call: -
j_call: TRBJ2-3

cdr3_aa: CSVAEGNSYQPQHF
cdr3_nt: TGCAGCGTTGCGGAGGGCAATTCCTATCAGCCCCAGCATTTT
v_call: TRBV29-1
clone_size: once
d_call: -
j_call: TRBJ1-5

cdr3_aa: CASSLDRANQPQHF
cdr3_nt: TGTGCCAGCAGTTTAGACAGGGCGAATCAGCCCCAGCATTTT
v_call: TRBV27
clone_size: -
d_call: TRBD1
j_call: TRBJ1-5

cdr3_aa: CASSSPLGELFF
cdr3_nt: TGTGCCAGCAGCTCCCCGCTAGGGGAGCTGTTTTTT
v_call: TRBV5-4
clone_size: -
d_call: -
j_call: TRBJ2-2

cdr3_aa: CAISLEGSGNTIYF
cdr3_nt: TGTGCCATCAGCCTCGAGGGATCTGGAAACACCATATATTTT
v_call: TRBV10-3
clone_size: -
d_call: -
j_call: TRBJ1-3

cdr3_aa: CASSPRRGPTDTQYF
cdr3_nt: TGTGCCAGCAGCCCAAGGAGGGGTCCCACAGATACGCAGTATTTT
v_call: TRBV28
clone_size: -
d_call: -
j_call: TRBJ2-3

cdr3_aa: CASSPGTGGNSPLHF
cdr3_nt: TGTGCCAGCAGCCCCGGGACAGGGGGCAATTCACCCCTCCACTTT
v_call: TRBV7-8
clone_size: -
d_call: TRBD1
j_call: TRBJ1-6

cdr3_aa: CASSPTGDGNTIYF
cdr3_nt: TGTGCCAGCAGCCCGACAGGGGATGGAAACACCATATATTTT
v_call: TRBV7-3
clone_size: -
d_call: TRBD1
j_call: TRBJ1-3

cdr3_aa: CASSAGQGAYEQYF
cdr3_nt: TGTGCCAGCAGTGCTGGGCAGGGGGCCTACGAGCAGTACTTC
v_call: TRBV2
clone_size: once
d_call: TRBD1
j_call: TRBJ2-7

cdr3_aa: CASSMVDDSVEQFF
cdr3_nt: TGTGCCAGTAGTATGGTCGACGACAGTGTTGAGCAGTTCTTC
v_call: TRBV19
clone_size: -
d_call: -
j_call: TRBJ2-1

cdr3_aa: CASRGQGETQYF
cdr3_nt: TGTGCCAGCCGAGGACAGGGAGAGACCCAGTACTTC
v_call: TRBV6-1
clone_size: few
d_call: TRBD1
j_call: TRBJ2-5

cdr3_aa: CASRQRDRSNGYTF
cdr3_nt: TGTGCCAGCAGACAGCGAGACAGGTCCAATGGCTACACCTTC
v_call: TRBV27
clone_size: -
d_call: -
j_call: TRBJ1-2

cdr3_aa: CASSDRRNYGYTF
cdr3_nt: TGTGCCAGCAGTGATCGCCGGAACTATGGCTACACCTTC
v_call: TRBV6-1
clone_size: -
d_call: -
j_call: TRBJ1-2

cdr3_aa: CASSDYRGQPQHF
cdr3_nt: TGTGCCAGCAGTGACTACAGGGGTCAGCCCCAGCATTTT
v_call: TRBV25-1
clone_size: -
d_call: TRBD1
j_call: TRBJ1-5

cdr3_aa: CASSVSEGRTDTQYF
cdr3_nt: TGTGCCAGCAGCGTAAGTGAGGGCCGCACAGATACGCAGTATTTT
v_call: TRBV9
clone_size: -
d_call: -
j_call: TRBJ2-3

cdr3_aa: CASSGPGQAYNEQFF
cdr3_nt: TGTGCCAGCAGTGGACCGGGACAGGCCTACAATGAGCAGTTCTTC
v_call: TRBV2
clone_size: -
d_call: TRBD1
j_call: TRBJ2-1

cdr3_aa: CASSEGVINQPQHF
cdr3_nt: TGTGCCAGCAGCGAAGGGGTTATCAATCAGCCCCAGCATTTT
v_call: TRBV7-8
clone_size: -
d_call: -
j_call: TRBJ1-5

cdr3_aa: CAGTLDGNTEAFF
cdr3_nt: TGTGCCGGGACACTCGACGGGAACACTGAAGCTTTCTTT
v_call: TRBV30
clone_size: few
d_call: -
j_call: TRBJ1-1

cdr3_aa: CASQGDTQYF
cdr3_nt: TGTGCCTCCCAGGGCGATACGCAGTATTTT
v_call: TRBV11-2
clone_size: -
d_call: -
j_call: TRBJ2-3

cdr3_aa: CASSFGQSSYNEQFF
cdr3_nt: TGTGCCAGCAGCTTTGGTCAGAGCTCCTACAATGAGCAGTTCTTC
v_call: TRBV11-3
clone_size: -
d_call: -
j_call: TRBJ2-1

cdr3_aa: CASSEPFQPQHF
cdr3_nt: TGTGCCAGCAGTGAACCTTTTCAGCCCCAGCATTTT
v_call: TRBV2
clone_size: -
d_call: -
j_call: TRBJ1-5

cdr3_aa: CASSLHPYEQYF
cdr3_nt: TGTGCCAGCAGCTTACACCCCTACGAGCAGTACTTC
v_call: TRBV11-2
clone_size: once
d_call: -
j_call: TRBJ2-7

cdr3_aa: CASNGQGSGYTF
cdr3_nt: TGTGCCAGCAACGGACAGGGTTCTGGCTACACCTTC
v_call: TRBV6-6
clone_size: -
d_call: TRBD1
j_call: TRBJ1-2

cdr3_aa: CASSFERGTYEQYF
cdr3_nt: TGCGCCAGCAGCTTCGAGCGGGGGACCTACGAGCAGTACTTC
v_call: TRBV5-1
clone_size: -
d_call: TRBD2
j_call: TRBJ2-7

cdr3_aa: CAAGYDRSDEQYF
cdr3_nt: TGTGCCGCTGGTTACGACAGGTCGGACGAGCAGTACTTC
v_call: TRBV6-5
clone_size: -
d_call: -
j_call: TRBJ2-7

cdr3_aa: CASSKNRGLNTEAFF
cdr3_nt: TGTGCCAGCTCAAAAAACAGGGGGCTCAACACTGAAGCTTTCTTT
v_call: TRBV18
clone_size: -
d_call: TRBD1
j_call: TRBJ1-1

cdr3_aa: CASSRQDTNYGYTF
cdr3_nt: TGTGCCAGCAGTAGACAGGATACTAACTATGGCTACACCTTC
v_call: TRBV5-6
clone_size: -
d_call: -
j_call: TRBJ1-2

cdr3_aa: CASSRQSQETQYF
cdr3_nt: TGTGCCAGTTCCCGACAGAGCCAAGAGACCCAGTACTTC
v_call: TRBV19
clone_size: -
d_call: -
j_call: TRBJ2-5

cdr3_aa: CASTRDKGNSPLHF
cdr3_nt: TGTGCCAGCACCCGGGACAAGGGTAATTCACCCCTCCACTTT
v_call: TRBV6-5
clone_size: -
d_call: -
j_call: TRBJ1-6

cdr3_aa: CASREETQYF
cdr3_nt: TGTGCAAGTCGCGAAGAGACCCAGTACTTC
v_call: TRBV12-2
clone_size: -
d_call: -
j_call: TRBJ2-5

cdr3_aa: CASKKELGFPNVLTF
cdr3_nt: TGCGCCAGCAAGAAAGAACTAGGTTTCCCCAACGTCCTGACTTTC
v_call: TRBV4-3
clone_size: -
d_call: -
j_call: TRBJ2-6

cdr3_aa: CASSPPQGSVEAFF
cdr3_nt: TGTGCCAGCTCACCACCGCAGGGTAGTGTTGAAGCTTTCTTT
v_call: TRBV18
clone_size: -
d_call: -
j_call: TRBJ1-1

cdr3_aa: CASSFQVNTEAFF
cdr3_nt: TGTGCCAGCAGCTTTCAAGTGAACACTGAAGCTTTCTTT
v_call: TRBV5-6
clone_size: -
d_call: -
j_call: TRBJ1-1

cdr3_aa: CASSVATPGAPLHF
cdr3_nt: TGTGCCAGCAGCGTAGCTACTCCAGGGGCACCCCTCCACTTT
v_call: TRBV9
clone_size: many
d_call: -
j_call: TRBJ1-6

cdr3_aa: CASSLEGMGQPQHF
cdr3_nt: TGCGCCAGCAGCTTGGAGGGGATGGGTCAGCCCCAGCATTTT
v_call: TRBV5-1
clone_size: once
d_call: -
j_call: TRBJ1-5

cdr3_aa: CASSQVAGVLDEQYF
cdr3_nt: TGCGCCAGCAGCCAAGTAGCGGGGGTTCTCGACGAGCAGTACTTC
v_call: TRBV4-1
clone_size: -
d_call: TRBD2
j_call: TRBJ2-7

cdr3_aa: CASSQEDRSNYGYTF
cdr3_nt: TGCGCCAGCAGCCAAGAGGACCGGTCTAACTATGGCTACACCTTC
v_call: TRBV4-3
clone_size: -
d_call: -
j_call: TRBJ1-2

cdr3_aa: CASSPPWIGGPRGGYGYTF
cdr3_nt: TGTGCCAGCAGCCCCCCCTGGATAGGGGGGCCTCGGGGAGGGTATGGCTACACCTTC
v_call: TRBV5-4
clone_size: -
d_call: -
j_call: TRBJ1-2

cdr3_aa: CASSLGRKKANTGELFF
cdr3_nt: TGTGCCAGCAGCTTAGGGAGGAAGAAAGCGAACACCGGGGAGCTGTTTTTT
v_call: TRBV7-6
clone_size: few
d_call: -
j_call: TRBJ2-2

cdr3_aa: CAGSPGGATGYYGYTF
cdr3_nt: TGTGCCGGCAGCCCAGGGGGGGCGACAGGGTACTATGGCTACACCTTC
v_call: TRBV9
clone_size: -
d_call: TRBD1
j_call: TRBJ1-2

cdr3_aa: CASSQYLQGGYQPQHF
cdr3_nt: TGTGCCAGCAGCCAATACCTGCAGGGGGGATATCAGCCCCAGCATTTT
v_call: TRBV27
clone_size: -
d_call: TRBD1
j_call: TRBJ1-5

cdr3_aa: CASSERGEAFF
cdr3_nt: TGTGCCAGCAGTGAGAGGGGTGAAGCTTTCTTT
v_call: TRBV25-1
clone_size: -
d_call: -
j_call: TRBJ1-1